Below are 16 T cell receptor beta chains sequenced from a single sample in a study of blood T cells in healthy people across ages. The second PCR ran roughly 6 to 11 cycles with a sample-barcoded 5' primer and J-beta primers. Each CDR3 protein gets one entry after TCRdb re-called the 5' RACE reads with MiXCR. The repertoire includes about a million distinct CDR3 sequences, roughly two fifths of them detected once, and about an eighth sits in the top ten. Specimen: blood. These receptors were taken from a man between 18 and 35 years old in good health.

V is TRBV4-2 and J is TRBJ1-1; D is unclear. The CDR3 extends over 17 amino acids. From germline, CDR1 is LGHNA and CDR2 YNFKEQ. With 4 bases removed from V and 5 bases from J, the gap between germline ends came to 23 bases. Here the CDR3 reads CASSRGEKMASATEAFF. CDR3 DNA sequence: TGTGCCAGCAGCCGCGGGGAGAAGATGGCGTCAGCTACTGAAGCTTTCTTT.

The chain has TRBV15 and TRBJ2-1; the match to TRBD2 covers 12 bases. V gave up 4 bases and J gave up 3 bases; unmatched junction bases: 4. This CDR3 region has 16 residues. From germline, CDR1 is LNHNV and CDR2 YYDKDF (reference sequence). CDR3 bases: TGTGCCACCAGCAATGGACTAGCGGGGATCTACAATGAGCAGTTCTTC. Its protein product is CATSNGLAGIYNEQFF.

The chain recombines TRBV6-5 with TRBJ2-1; 10 bases map to TRBD2. V dropped 5 bases and J dropped 4; count of bases not matched to a gene: 5. This CDR3 spans 15 amino acids. The germline CDR1 and CDR2 sequences are MNHEY and SVGAGI. The CDR3 loop is CASSRSGGEYNEQFF. The CDR3 DNA reads as TGTGCCAGCAGTCGAAGCGGGGGGGAGTACAATGAGCAGTTCTTC.

The chain uses TRBV7-9 and TRBJ2-7, with TRBD1 matching over 8 bases. Germline CDR1 SEHNR, CDR2 FQNEAQ (reference sequence). V trimming: 5 bases; J trimming: 0 bases; junction bases outside the gene matches: 9. The CDR3 is 16 amino acids. CDR3 nucleotide sequence: TGTGCCAGCAGCCCGTGGACAGGGAGGAGCTCCTACGAGCAGTACTTC. This translates into CASSPWTGRSSYEQYF. Variable domain in full (rest from reference TRBV7-9 and TRBJ2-7): DTGVSQNPRHKITKRGQNVTFRCDPISEHNRLYWYRQTLGQGPEFLTYFQNEAQLEKSRLLSDRFSAERPKGSFSTLEIQRTEQGDSAMYLCASSPWTGRSSYEQYFGPGTRLTVT.

The chain has TRBV27 and TRBJ2-5; 11 bases align to TRBD2. Germline trimming cut 2 bases from V and 11 bases from J; bases unmatched to any gene: 10. Germline CDR1 is MNHEY and CDR2 is SMNVEV (reference sequence). CDR3 size: 15 residues. The CDR3 region has the DNA TGTGCCAGCAGTTTAGGGACTAGCGGCGACAATGAGCAGTACTTC. Translation: CASSLGTSGDNEQYF.

This clonotype was detected a few times. One end of the junction is discordant with germline, which a read error may explain. The V call is TRBV12-3 or TRBV12-4, the J call TRBJ1-6; D perhaps matches TRBD1 (5 bases). The CDR3 loop spans 15 amino acids. CDR3 in amino acids: CASRLGVNYNSPLHF. The CDR3 nucleotides are TGTGCCAGCAGATTAGGGGTTAACTATAATTCACCCCTCCACTTT.

CDR3: CASSLADRGPTSTDTQYF. The DNA of the CDR3 is TGTGCCAGCAGCCTCGCGGACAGGGGTCCTACTAGCACAGATACGCAGTATTTT. J is TRBJ2-3 and V is TRBV6-1, with 9 positions matching TRBD1. Per the germline V gene, CDR1 is MNHNS and CDR2 is SASEGT. The CDR3 contains 18 residues. Losses at the gene ends were 6 bases for V and 0 bases for J; bases not matched to a gene: 13.

The rearrangement links TRBV29-1 to TRBJ2-7; a weak D match, TRBD1 (5 bases). Germline CDR1 reads SQVTM; CDR2 reads ANQGSEA. The CDR3 sequence is 14 residues long. V was clipped by 1 base and J by 3 bases, with 13 bases between them. In DNA form, the CDR3 reads TGCAGCGTTGAAGGGGCGGCAGGGATCTACGAGCAGTACTTC. Translated, it gives CSVEGAAGIYEQYF.

V usage is TRBV20-1 and J usage is TRBJ2-7; 11 positions agree with TRBD2. In germline, CDR1 is DFQATT, CDR2 SNEGSKA (reference sequence). V gave up 6 bases and J gave up 5 bases; unmatched junction bases: 9. This CDR3 has 14 residues. This chain's CDR3 is CSAIPGLAEDEQYF. For the CDR3, the DNA is TGCAGTGCAATTCCGGGACTAGCGGAGGACGAGCAGTACTTC.

The rearrangement joins TRBV7-9 to TRBJ1-4, with a possible D match to TRBD1 (6 bases). Trimming stripped 5 bases from V and 8 bases from J, with 15 bases between. Germline-derived CDR1 and CDR2 are SEHNR and FQNEAQ (reference sequence). The length of the CDR3 is 14 residues. CDR3 residues: CASSLGGFDEKLFF. The CDR3 nucleotides read TGTGCCAGCAGCCTAGGGGGGTTCGACGAAAAACTGTTTTTT.

J is TRBJ2-1 and V is TRBV29-1; TRBD1 might be the D (6 bases). This CDR3 has 16 residues. V was cut by 7 bases and J by 0 bases, with 19 bases left in between. CDR1 and CDR2 from the germline V gene are SQVTM and ANQGSEA. In DNA form, the CDR3 reads TGCAGCGCCGAATCTCGAGGGGGTAGCTCCTACAATGAGCAGTTCTTC. It yields the protein CSAESRGGSSYNEQFF.

V is TRBV7-6 and J is TRBJ1-1; D remains unclear. Germline lookup yields CDR1 SGHVS and CDR2 FNYEAQ. Trimming left V 2 bases short and J 6 bases short, with 10 bases between. CDR3 length equals 13 residues. The DNA of the CDR3 is TGTGCCAGCAGCTTATTACTTGGCGCTGAAGCTTTCTTT. This gives the protein CASSLLLGAEAFF.

In this sample, this clonotype turned up a few times. This chain joins TRBV6-5 and TRBJ2-5, with 12 bases matching TRBD2. Germline CDR1 and CDR2: MNHEY and SVGAGI. J gave up 2 bases and V 7 bases, and 5 bases lay outside the gene matches. This CDR3 is 15 amino acids long. For the CDR3, the DNA is TGTGCCAGCAAACTAGCGGGGGGCCGACAAGAGACCCAGTACTTC. Residues: CASKLAGGRQETQYF.

This clonotype was detected only a few times. The chain uses TRBV5-1 and TRBJ2-7; D may match TRBD1 or TRBD2 (6 bases each). V lost 2 bases and J lost 2, with 20 bases in between. The CDR3 runs to 17 residues. Germline CDR1 SGHRS, CDR2 YFSETQ. DNA of the CDR3: TGCGCCAGCAGCTTTAGGGGGGCTCCAGCCCCAACCTACGAGCAGTACTTC. Its translation: CASSFRGAPAPTYEQYF. The variable domain in full, with the rest retrieved from reference TRBV5-1 and TRBJ2-7, is KAGVTQTPRYLIKTRGQQVTLSCSPISGHRSVSWYQQTPGQGLQFLFEYFSETQRNKGNFPGRFSGRQFSNSRSEMNVSTLELGDSALYLCASSFRGAPAPTYEQYFGPGTRLTVT.

This clonotype was counted a few times. The gene calls are TRBV12-3 or TRBV12-4 and TRBJ1-5; no reliable D call. The CDR3 is 14 residues long. Trimming shortened V by 4 bases and J by 5 bases, and 12 bases separated the two germline ends. CDR3 sequence: CASSSTRADQPQHF. CDR3 bases: TGTGCCAGCAGTTCCACGAGAGCAGATCAGCCCCAGCATTTT.

This clonotype was observed many times. This chain uses TRBV20-1 with TRBJ1-2; 8 nucleotides match TRBD1. The V segment lost 6 bases and the J segment 4 bases; nucleotides outside the gene matches: 4. Germline lookup yields CDR1 DFQATT and CDR2 SNEGSKA (reference sequence). The CDR3 runs 12 residues. In DNA form, the CDR3 reads TGCAGTGCCAGGGGGCAGGGCTATGGCTACACCTTC. This encodes CSARGQGYGYTF.